This TCR beta chain comes out of a study of identifying expanded T cells in peripheral blood. The CDR3 covers 9 residues. The repertoire was sequenced with immunoSEQ multiplex PCR; TCRdb's copy has only in-frame clones and lacks some. Of approximately 100,000 clones in the sample, approximately 88% are singletons; the top ten hold about a sixth. During the collection period, no donor immune events like infections were recorded. There are a few counts of this clone. This sequence joins TRBV7-5 and TRBJ1-2. TRBV7-5 is described as a pseudogene. Sample: blood. The sequence was collected from a person aged 18 to 70 in good health. DNA for the CDR3: TGTGCCAGAAGCCTAACGAACACCTTC. The encoded protein is CARSLTNTF.